This T cell receptor beta chain originates from a study of cytomegalovirus exposure and HLA in healthy donors. Study results and limitations: TCR beta chains associated with HLA were, in a later analysis, more clonally expanded than equally common others. Some TCR beta chains (more than 150 of them) were listed as cytomegalovirus-associated.

The PCR made use of 60 Vbeta and 13 Jbeta primers. Repertoires were generated with immunoSEQ multiplex PCR, while TCRdb's copy carries only in-frame clones and drops some. The sample consists of around 190,000 clones, more than 65% of them appearing once. Regarding donors, all were healthy bone marrow donors. The table lists this clone with a few counts. Its antigen is still unknown. The sequence derives from a middle-aged man in good health and CMV-seropositive. Sequencing used PBMCs.

The CDR3 region is CASATSGNSNEQFF. The DNA for the CDR3 is TGTGCCTCAGCAACTAGCGGGAACTCTAATGAGCAGTTCTTC. This chain joins TRBV9 and TRBJ2-1; TRBD2 aligns across 10 bases. The CDR3 totals 14 residues. The V gene end was trimmed by 10 bases and the J gene end by 7 bases; junction bases not matched to a gene: 11. Germline V gene data show CDR1 as SGDLS and CDR2 as YYNGEE.